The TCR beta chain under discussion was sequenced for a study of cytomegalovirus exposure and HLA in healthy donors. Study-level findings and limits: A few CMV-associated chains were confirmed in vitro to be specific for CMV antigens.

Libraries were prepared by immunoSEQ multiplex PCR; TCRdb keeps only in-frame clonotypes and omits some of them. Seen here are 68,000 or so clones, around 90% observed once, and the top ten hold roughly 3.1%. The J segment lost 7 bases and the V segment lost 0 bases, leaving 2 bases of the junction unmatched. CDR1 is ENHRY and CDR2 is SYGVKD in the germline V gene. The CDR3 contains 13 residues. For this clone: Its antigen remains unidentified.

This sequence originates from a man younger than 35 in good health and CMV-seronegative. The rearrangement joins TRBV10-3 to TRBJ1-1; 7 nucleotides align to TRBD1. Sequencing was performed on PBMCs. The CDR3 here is CAISESRGLEAFF. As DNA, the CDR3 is TGTGCCATCAGTGAGTCAAGGGGGCTTGAAGCTTTCTTT.